This TCR beta chain came from a study of cytomegalovirus exposure and HLA in healthy donors. Notes on the study in general: As was reported, the classifier diagnosed cytomegalovirus status with high specificity and sensitivity. In vitro confirmation showed a few CMV-associated chains to be CMV antigen specific. Investigators reported 150 to 200 TCR beta chains as tied to cytomegalovirus. Rarity marked most TCR sequences, yet some public TCRs occurred in many donors.

This CDR3 contains 14 residues. Trimming removed 2 bases from V and 4 bases from J; junction bases left unmatched: 3. Germline lookup yields CDR1 SGHTA and CDR2 FQGNSA. With regard to this clone: Antigen specificity is unknown.

Some clones are missing from TCRdb's copy, which holds only in-frame ones; the method was immunoSEQ multiplex PCR. The sample lists approximately 150,000 clones; over 80% were seen once. Sequenced input: PBMCs. The chain joins TRBV7-2 to TRBJ1-2; 8 positions match TRBD1. The TCR originated in a man aged 25-45 years in good health and CMV-seropositive. The CDR3 sequence: CASSLKTGVYGYTF. CDR3 bases: TGTGCCAGCAGCTTAAAGACAGGGGTCTATGGCTACACCTTC.